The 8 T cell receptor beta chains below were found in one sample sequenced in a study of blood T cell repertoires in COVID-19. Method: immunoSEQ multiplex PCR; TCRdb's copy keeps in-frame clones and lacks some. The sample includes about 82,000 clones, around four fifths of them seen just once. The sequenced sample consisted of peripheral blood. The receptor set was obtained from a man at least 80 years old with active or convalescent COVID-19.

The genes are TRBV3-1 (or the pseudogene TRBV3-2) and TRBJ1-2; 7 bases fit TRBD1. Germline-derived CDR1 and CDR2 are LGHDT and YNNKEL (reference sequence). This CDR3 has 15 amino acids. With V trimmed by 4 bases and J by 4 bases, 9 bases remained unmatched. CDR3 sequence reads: CASSPGQTIGYGYTF. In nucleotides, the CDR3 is TGTGCCAGCAGCCCGGGACAGACCATCGGCTATGGCTACACCTTC.

In nucleotides, the CDR3 is TGTGCCAGCAGCTTAGATCCCCCGGACAGGACTGAAGCTTTCTTT. Its translation: CASSLDPPDRTEAFF. The rearrangement joins TRBV11-3 to TRBJ1-1, with TRBD1 identical over 7 bases. The germline gives CDR1 SGHNT, CDR2 YENEEA. The trim removed 0 bases at V and 5 bases at J, leaving 6 bases unmatched. The CDR3 totals 15 residues.

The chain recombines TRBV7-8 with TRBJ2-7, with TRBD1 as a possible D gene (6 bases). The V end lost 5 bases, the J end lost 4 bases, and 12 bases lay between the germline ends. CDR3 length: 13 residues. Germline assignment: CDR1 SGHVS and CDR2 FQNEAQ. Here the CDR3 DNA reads TGTGCCAGCAGCCCAGGACAGCGATACGAGCAGTACGTC. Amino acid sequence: CASSPGQRYEQYV.

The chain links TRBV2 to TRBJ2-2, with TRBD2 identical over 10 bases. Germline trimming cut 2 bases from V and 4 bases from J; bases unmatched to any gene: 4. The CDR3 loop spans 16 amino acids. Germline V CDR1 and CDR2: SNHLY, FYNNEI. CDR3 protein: CASSELAGVGTGELFF. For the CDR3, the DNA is TGTGCCAGCAGTGAACTAGCGGGAGTGGGCACCGGGGAGCTGTTTTTT.

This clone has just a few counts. CDR3 in DNA: TGTGCCAGCAGCCGAAGACCCGGGACAGTGAACACCGGGGAGCTGTTTTTT. Its translation: CASSRRPGTVNTGELFF. The chain has TRBV14 and TRBJ2-2; 7 positions match TRBD1. The CDR3 extends over 17 amino acids. J gave up 1 base and V 4 bases, and 9 bases lay outside the gene matches. CDR1 is SGHDN, CDR2 FVKESK, per germline.

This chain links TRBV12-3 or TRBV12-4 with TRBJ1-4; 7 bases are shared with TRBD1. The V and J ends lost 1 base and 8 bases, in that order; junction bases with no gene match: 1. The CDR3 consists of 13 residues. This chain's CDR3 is CASSLEGGEKLFF. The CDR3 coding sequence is TGTGCCAGCAGTTTAGAAGGGGGCGAAAAACTGTTTTTT.

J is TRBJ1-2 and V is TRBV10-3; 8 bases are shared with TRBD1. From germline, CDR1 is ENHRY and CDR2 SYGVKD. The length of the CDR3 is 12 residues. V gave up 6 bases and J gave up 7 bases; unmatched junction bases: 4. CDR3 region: CAIRDRVGGYTF. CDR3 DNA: TGTGCCATCAGGGACAGGGTTGGTGGCTACACCTTC.

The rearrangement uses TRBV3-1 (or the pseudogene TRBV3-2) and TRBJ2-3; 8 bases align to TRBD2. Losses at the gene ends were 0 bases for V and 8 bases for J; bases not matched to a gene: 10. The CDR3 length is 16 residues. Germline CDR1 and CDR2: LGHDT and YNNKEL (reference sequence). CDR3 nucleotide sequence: TGTGCCAGCAGCCAAGATTACAGCGGGAGCGAAGGTACGCAGTATTTT. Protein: CASSQDYSGSEGTQYF.